The 18 T cell receptor beta chains given below trace back to one sample, sequenced in a study of T cells in tuberculosis. Using immunoSEQ multiplex PCR, the repertoire was profiled, and TCRdb retains in-frame clones only, with some absent. The sample has 30,000 to 40,000 clones; approximately 93% are singletons. Time point meaning: new active TB diagnosis, blood taken before or within 7 days of starting treatment. Sequencing used PBMCs, obtained at tuberculosis diagnosis. The receptors were gathered from an adult with tuberculosis.

The V and J genes are TRBV5-1 and TRBJ2-5; maybe TRBD2 (7 bases). This CDR3 is built from 14 residues. CDR1 and CDR2 (germline): SGHRS, YFSETQ. V lost 2 bases, J lost 5 bases, and 13 bases lay in between. The CDR3 is CASSFGGQGETQYF. In DNA form, the CDR3 reads TGCGCCAGCAGCTTCGGGGGGCAAGGGGAGACCCAGTACTTC.

The genes are TRBV2 and TRBJ1-2; 9 bases fit TRBD1. V shed 4 bases, J shed 6 bases, and the junction held 12 bases outside the gene matches. The CDR3 runs to 16 residues. Germline CDR1 SNHLY, CDR2 FYNNEI. The CDR3 spells CASSAPGQGPLNGYTF. The CDR3 bases are TGTGCCAGCAGTGCCCCGGGACAGGGACCTCTTAATGGCTACACCTTC.

This chain joins TRBV5-4 and TRBJ1-2; D remains unclear. Looked up from germline, CDR1 is SGHNT and CDR2 is YYREEE (reference sequence). The V end was cut by 0 bases, the J end by 0 bases, with 15 bases between. This CDR3 has 17 amino acids. In DNA, the CDR3 is TGTGCCAGCAGCTTGGCCCCTCGAGAGAGCCCTAACTATGGCTACACCTTC. Translating gives CASSLAPRESPNYGYTF.

The chain has TRBV13 and TRBJ1-2; 7 positions agree with TRBD1. Germline CDR1 is PRHDT and CDR2 is FYEKMQ (reference sequence). V lost 3 bases to trimming and J lost 4 bases; unmatched junction nucleotides: 11. The CDR3 runs 16 residues. CDR3 amino acids: CASSFGQGGNRYGYTF. CDR3 in DNA: TGTGCCAGCAGCTTTGGTCAGGGGGGAAACCGCTATGGCTACACCTTC.

The rearrangement joins TRBV5-6 to TRBJ1-6, with 7 bases identical to TRBD1. This CDR3 spans 15 amino acids. Trimming removed 1 base from V and 5 bases from J; junction bases left unmatched: 3. CDR1 is SGHDT and CDR2 is YYEEEE in the germline V gene. CDR3 residues: CASSLIDRDNSPLHF. The CDR3, as DNA: TGTGCCAGCAGCTTGATTGACAGGGATAATTCACCCCTCCACTTT.

The chain has TRBV7-2 and TRBJ2-3, with 11 nucleotides matching TRBD2. Germline V gives CDR1 SGHTA, CDR2 FQGNSA. V lost 2 bases, J lost 3 bases, and 7 bases stayed unmatched. CDR3 length: 17 amino acids. This CDR3 is CASSLLAGGPRTDTQYF. In DNA form, the CDR3 reads TGTGCCAGCAGCTTATTAGCGGGGGGGCCCCGTACAGATACGCAGTATTTT. Complete variable domain (other parts from reference TRBV7-2 and TRBJ2-3): GAGVSQSPSNKVTEKGKDVELRCDPISGHTALYWYRQSLGQGLEFLIYFQGNSAPDKSGLPSDRFSAERTGGSVSTLTIQRTQQEDSAVYLCASSLLAGGPRTDTQYFGPGTRLTVL.

The genes are TRBV19 and TRBJ1-4; 7 nucleotides align to TRBD1. The CDR3 has 14 amino acids. CDR1 and CDR2 (germline): LNHDA, SQIVND (reference sequence). V lost 7 bases and J lost 4; bases outside the gene matches: 6. CDR3 DNA: TGTGCCAGTACCCTAGGGGGCGGTAATGAAAAACTGTTTTTT. Translation: CASTLGGGNEKLFF.

The chain has TRBV9 and TRBJ1-2; the D is unclear. Germline-derived CDR1 and CDR2 are SGDLS and YYNGEE. CDR3 size: 13 residues. The V gene lost 1 base and the J gene lost 6 bases, with 10 bases spanning the gap. CDR3 DNA sequence: TGTGCCAGCAGCGTATCCAAGGGAGATGGCTACACCTTC. As protein: CASSVSKGDGYTF.

The chain has TRBV4-2 and TRBJ2-2; D possibly corresponds to TRBD1 (5 bases). The V end lost 0 bases, the J end lost 4 bases, and 12 bases lay between the germline ends. This CDR3 is 16 amino acids long. The germline CDR1 and CDR2 sequences are LGHNA and YNFKEQ. The CDR3 DNA follows: TGTGCCAGCAGCCAAGAGGCCAGGGAAAGCACCGGGGAGCTGTTTTTT. As protein: CASSQEARESTGELFF.

The chain joins TRBV28 to TRBJ1-3; D may be TRBD1 (6 bases). Germline V gene lookup returns CDR1 MDHEN and CDR2 SYDVKM. Trimming left V 4 bases short and J 4 bases short, with 14 bases between. The CDR3 is 15 amino acids. This CDR3 reads CASSSSNRVGNTIYF. The CDR3 DNA reads TGTGCCAGCAGTTCAAGCAACAGGGTAGGAAACACCATATATTTT.

The genes are TRBV19 and TRBJ1-1; D uncertain. CDR1 is LNHDA and CDR2 is SQIVND in the germline V gene (reference sequence). CDR3 length equals 18 residues. V was pared by 4 bases and J by 0 bases, with 21 bases between. The CDR3 nucleotides are TGTGCCAGTAGTACCGAAGGAGGACGAACCTTTTTGAACACTGAAGCTTTCTTT. Its protein product is CASSTEGGRTFLNTEAFF.

The chain is built from TRBV6-1 and TRBJ1-5, with TRBD1 as a possible D gene (5 bases). Germline-derived CDR1 and CDR2 are MNHNS and SASEGT. Trimming shortened V by 8 bases and J by 5 bases, and 16 bases separated the two germline ends. The CDR3 is 14 residues long. CDR3 bases: TGTGCCAGCCAGAGAGAACCGGGGGATCAGCCCCAGCATTTT. The encoded protein is CASQREPGDQPQHF.

This clone was detected only once. For the CDR3, the DNA is TGTGCCAGCAGCCCGGGGGGACAGGACTCCTATGGCTACACCTTC. This gives the protein CASSPGGQDSYGYTF. J is TRBJ1-2 and V is TRBV11-3, with 8 bases aligning to TRBD1. This CDR3 comprises 15 residues. With 5 bases clipped from V and 4 bases from J, the junction kept 9 bases outside the gene matches. Germline CDR1 SGHNT, CDR2 YENEEA.

This rearrangement joins TRBV6-1 to TRBJ1-5, with a tentative D call TRBD1 (5 bases). Germline CDR1 MNHNS, CDR2 SASEGT. V lost 4 bases and J lost 2, with 12 bases in between. The CDR3 has 15 residues. For the CDR3, the DNA is TGTGCCAGCAGTGCAGGGCCAGGTGGCAATCAGCCCCAGCATTTT. Translated: CASSAGPGGNQPQHF.

As DNA, the CDR3 is TGTGCCAGCAGCTTTGTCTCTTCGACAGGGAGGAACACTGAAGCTTTCTTT. Its protein is CASSFVSSTGRNTEAFF. This chain joins TRBV7-9 and TRBJ1-1, with 7 bases that match TRBD1. Germline trimming cut 3 bases from V and 1 base from J; bases unmatched to any gene: 11. The CDR3 runs to 17 residues. The V gene's germline CDR1 is SEHNR and CDR2 FQNEAQ (reference sequence).

The genes are TRBV5-4 and TRBJ2-5; weak D call: TRBD2 (5 bases). The CDR3 runs 14 residues. CDR1 is SGHNT and CDR2 is YYREEE in the germline V gene (reference sequence). Between the trimmed V and J ends, which lost 3 bases and 1 base, there was a span of 10 bases. The CDR3 is CASSSGIIQETQYF. CDR3 sequence (DNA): TGTGCCAGCAGCTCGGGGATCATCCAAGAGACCCAGTACTTC.

The chain uses TRBV11-2 and TRBJ2-3; D possibly corresponds to TRBD1 (5 bases). Germline CDR1 reads SGHAT; CDR2 reads FQNNGV. This CDR3 has 12 amino acids. V dropped 8 bases and J dropped 1 base, with 7 bases sitting between them. Here the CDR3 DNA reads TGTGCCAGCTTACAGGGCACAGATACGCAGTATTTT. Translating gives CASLQGTDTQYF.

This chain links TRBV5-1 with TRBJ2-7; 9 nucleotides align to TRBD1. CDR3 length equals 17 residues. CDR1 and CDR2 (germline): SGHRS, YFSETQ. J gave up 2 bases and V 4 bases, and 13 bases lay outside the gene matches. This CDR3 is CASSRAPTGQGTYEQYF. CDR3 DNA: TGCGCCAGCAGCCGGGCCCCAACGGGACAGGGTACCTACGAGCAGTACTTC.